This TCR beta chain originates from a study of cytomegalovirus exposure and HLA in healthy donors. Trimming pared 0 bases from V and 3 bases from J, leaving 6 bases between. CDR1 is SGHNT, CDR2 YYREEE, per germline (reference sequence). The CDR3 sequence is 13 residues long. This PCR relied on a set of 60 Vbeta primers and 13 Jbeta primers. Generated by immunoSEQ multiplex PCR, the TCRdb table keeps only in-frame clones and is missing some. The table shows fewer than 250,000 clones, with more than 75% occurring only once. A note on this clone: Its matching antigen is unknown.

Broader study findings: Reports state that TCR beta sequences accurately predicted most subjects' HLA-A and HLA-B alleles. Exclusion applied to some V segments, including TRBV6-2 and TRBV6-3, as they were indistinguishable. Cytomegalovirus-associated status was assigned to some 180 TCR beta chains.

The origin of this receptor is a young woman in good health and CMV-seropositive. The rearrangement uses TRBV5-4 and TRBJ2-5; D remains ambiguous. The sample consisted of PBMCs. In nucleotides, the CDR3 is TGTGCCAGCAGCTTGGACAGTAAAGAGACCCAGTACTTC. Protein sequence: CASSLDSKETQYF.